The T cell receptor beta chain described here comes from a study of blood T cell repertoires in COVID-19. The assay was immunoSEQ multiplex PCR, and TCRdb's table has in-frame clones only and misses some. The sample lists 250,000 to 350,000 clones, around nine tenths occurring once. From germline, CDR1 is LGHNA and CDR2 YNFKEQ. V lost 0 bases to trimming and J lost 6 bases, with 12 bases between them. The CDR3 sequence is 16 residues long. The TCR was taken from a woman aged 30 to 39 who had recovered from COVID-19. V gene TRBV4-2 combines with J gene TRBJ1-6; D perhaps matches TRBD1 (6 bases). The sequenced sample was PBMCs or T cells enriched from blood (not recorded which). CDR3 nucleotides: TGTGCCAGCAGCCAAGATGTGGAACAGGGTAATTCACCCCTCCACTTT. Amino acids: CASSQDVEQGNSPLHF.